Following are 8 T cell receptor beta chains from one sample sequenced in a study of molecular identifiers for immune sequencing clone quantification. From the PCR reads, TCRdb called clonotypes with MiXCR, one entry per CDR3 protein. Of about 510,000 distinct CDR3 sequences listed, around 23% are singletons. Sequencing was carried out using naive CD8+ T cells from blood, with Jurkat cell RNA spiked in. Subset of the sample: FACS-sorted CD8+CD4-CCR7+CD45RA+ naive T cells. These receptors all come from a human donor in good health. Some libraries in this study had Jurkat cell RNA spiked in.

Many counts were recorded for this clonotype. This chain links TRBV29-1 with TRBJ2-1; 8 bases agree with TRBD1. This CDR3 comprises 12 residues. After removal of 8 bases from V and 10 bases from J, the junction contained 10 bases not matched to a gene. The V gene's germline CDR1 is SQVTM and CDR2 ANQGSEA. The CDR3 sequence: CSYWTGKGEQFF. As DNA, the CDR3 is TGCAGCTACTGGACAGGGAAGGGCGAGCAGTTCTTC.

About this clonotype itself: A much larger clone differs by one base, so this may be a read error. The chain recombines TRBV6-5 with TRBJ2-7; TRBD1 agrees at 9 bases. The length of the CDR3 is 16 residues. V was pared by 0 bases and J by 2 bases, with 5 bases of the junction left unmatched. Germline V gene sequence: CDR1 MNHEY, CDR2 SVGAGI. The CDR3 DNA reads TGTGCCAGCAGTTACTCGAGGACAGGGGTAACCTACGAGCAGTACTTC. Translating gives CASSYSRTGVTYEQYF.

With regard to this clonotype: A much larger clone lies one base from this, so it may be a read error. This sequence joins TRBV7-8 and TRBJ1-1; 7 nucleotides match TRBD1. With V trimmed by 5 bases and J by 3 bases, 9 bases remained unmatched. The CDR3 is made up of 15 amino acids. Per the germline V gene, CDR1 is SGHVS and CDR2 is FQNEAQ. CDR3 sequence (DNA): TGTGCCAGCAGCCGGGCCGCAGGGGGGTACACTGAAGCTTTCTTT. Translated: CASSRAAGGYTEAFF.

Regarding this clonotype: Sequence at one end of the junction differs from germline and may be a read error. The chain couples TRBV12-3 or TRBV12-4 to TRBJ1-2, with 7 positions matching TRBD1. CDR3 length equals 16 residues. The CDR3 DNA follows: TGTGCCAGCAGTTTAGGGCCAGGGGGGCGCCCCTATTGCTACACCTTC. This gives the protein CASSLGPGGRPYCYTF.

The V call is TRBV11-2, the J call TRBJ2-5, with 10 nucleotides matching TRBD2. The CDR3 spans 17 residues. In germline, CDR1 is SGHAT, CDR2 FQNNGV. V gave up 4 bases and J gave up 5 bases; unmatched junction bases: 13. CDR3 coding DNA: TGTGCCAGCAGCTCCCCCATCACCTTAGCGGGGGGTGAGACCCAGTACTTC. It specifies CASSSPITLAGGETQYF.

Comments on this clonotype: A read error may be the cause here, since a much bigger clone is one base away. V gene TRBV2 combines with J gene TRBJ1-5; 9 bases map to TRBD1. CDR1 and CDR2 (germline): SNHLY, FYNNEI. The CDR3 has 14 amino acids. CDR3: CAGRDRDRVQPQHF. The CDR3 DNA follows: TGTGCCGGCAGAGACCGGGACAGGGTTCAGCCCCAGCATTTT.

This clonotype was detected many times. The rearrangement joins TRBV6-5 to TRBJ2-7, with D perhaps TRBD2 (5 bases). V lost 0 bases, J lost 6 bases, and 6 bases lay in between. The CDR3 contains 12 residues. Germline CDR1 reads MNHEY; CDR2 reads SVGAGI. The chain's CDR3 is CASSYSGSEQYF. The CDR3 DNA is TGTGCCAGCAGTTACTCGGGGAGCGAGCAGTACTTC.

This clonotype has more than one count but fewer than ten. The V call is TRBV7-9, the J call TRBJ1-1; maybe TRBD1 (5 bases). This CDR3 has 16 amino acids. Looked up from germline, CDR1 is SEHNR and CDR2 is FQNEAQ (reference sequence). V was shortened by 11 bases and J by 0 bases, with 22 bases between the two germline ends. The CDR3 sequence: CARRSRGGRMNTEAFF. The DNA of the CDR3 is TGTGCCCGCCGCTCGCGGGGGGGGAGGATGAACACTGAAGCTTTCTTT.